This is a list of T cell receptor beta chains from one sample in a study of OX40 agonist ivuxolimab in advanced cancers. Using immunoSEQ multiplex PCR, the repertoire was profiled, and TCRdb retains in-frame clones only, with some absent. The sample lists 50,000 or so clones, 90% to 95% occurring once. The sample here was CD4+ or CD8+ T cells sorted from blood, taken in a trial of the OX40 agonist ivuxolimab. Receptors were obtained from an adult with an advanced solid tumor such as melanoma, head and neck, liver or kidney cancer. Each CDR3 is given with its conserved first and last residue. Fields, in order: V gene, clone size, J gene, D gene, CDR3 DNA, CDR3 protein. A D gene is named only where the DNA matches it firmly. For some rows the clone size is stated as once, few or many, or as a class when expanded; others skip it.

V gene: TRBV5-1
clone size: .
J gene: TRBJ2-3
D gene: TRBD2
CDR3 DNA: TGCGCCAGCAGCTTCCCAAGCGGGGTCTCCACAGATACGCAGTATTTT
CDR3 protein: CASSFPSGVSTDTQYF

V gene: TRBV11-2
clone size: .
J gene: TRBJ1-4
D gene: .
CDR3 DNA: TGTGCCAGCAGCTTAAACCCAAATGAAAAACTGTTTTTT
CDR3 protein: CASSLNPNEKLFF

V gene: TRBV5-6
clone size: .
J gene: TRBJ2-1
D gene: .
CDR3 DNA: TGTGCCAGCAGGATTCAGGGGGGCAATGAGCAGTTCTTC
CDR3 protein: CASRIQGGNEQFF

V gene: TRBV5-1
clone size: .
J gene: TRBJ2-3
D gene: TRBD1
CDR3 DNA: TGCGCCAGCAGCGCACCCCCGGGACAGACTTTATGGAATACGCAGTATTTT
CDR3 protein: CASSAPPGQTLWNTQYF

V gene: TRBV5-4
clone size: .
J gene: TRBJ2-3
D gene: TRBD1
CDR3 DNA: TGTGCCAGCAGCCTCCGACAGGGGGCCACAGATACGCAGTATTTT
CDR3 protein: CASSLRQGATDTQYF

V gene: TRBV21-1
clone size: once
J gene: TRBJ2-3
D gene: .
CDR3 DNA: TGTGCCAGCAGCAAAGCGGGGGGACTAGCGGGAGTAGGTGATACGCAGTATTTT
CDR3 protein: CASSKAGGLAGVGDTQYF

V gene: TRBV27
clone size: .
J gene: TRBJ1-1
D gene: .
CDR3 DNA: TGTGCCAGCAGGTTAGGTGTGGGCACTGAAGCTTTCTTT
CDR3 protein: CASRLGVGTEAFF

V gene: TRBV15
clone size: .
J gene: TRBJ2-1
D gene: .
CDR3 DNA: TGTGCCACCAGTAACAGGGTATCCTACAATGAGCAGTTCTTC
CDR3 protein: CATSNRVSYNEQFF

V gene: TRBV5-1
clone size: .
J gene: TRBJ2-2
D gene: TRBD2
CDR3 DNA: TGCGCCAGCAGTTTGGGACTAGCGGACACCGGGGAGCTGTTTTTT
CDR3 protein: CASSLGLADTGELFF

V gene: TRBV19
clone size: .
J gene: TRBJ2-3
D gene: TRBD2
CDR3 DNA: TGTGCCAGTAGTATAGGGACGACTAGCGGATCAGATACGCAGTATTTT
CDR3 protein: CASSIGTTSGSDTQYF

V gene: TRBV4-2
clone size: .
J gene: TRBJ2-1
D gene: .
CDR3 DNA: TGTGCCAGCAGCCAAGATTGGAGCGGGCCCTACAATGAGCAGTTCTTC
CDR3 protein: CASSQDWSGPYNEQFF

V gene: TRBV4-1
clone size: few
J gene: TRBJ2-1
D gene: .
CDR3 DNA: TGCGCCAGCAGCCAAGGTGTGTGGGGGAATGAGCAGTTCTTC
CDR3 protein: CASSQGVWGNEQFF

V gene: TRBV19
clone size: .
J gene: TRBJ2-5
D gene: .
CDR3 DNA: TGTGCCAGTAGTTTCAATGGGGTAGAGACCCAGTACTTC
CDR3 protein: CASSFNGVETQYF

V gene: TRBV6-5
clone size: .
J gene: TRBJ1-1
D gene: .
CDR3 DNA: TGTGCCAGCAGTGCGACCAGCACTGAAGCTTTCTTT
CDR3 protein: CASSATSTEAFF

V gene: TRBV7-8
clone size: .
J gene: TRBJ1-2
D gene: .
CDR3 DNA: TGTGCCAGCAGCTTAGCGAGGTCAGGGCCCTATGGCTACACCTTC
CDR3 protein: CASSLARSGPYGYTF

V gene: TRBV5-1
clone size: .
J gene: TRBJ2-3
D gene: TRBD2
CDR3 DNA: TGCGCCAGCAGCAAGGGACTAGCGGGGGCGACTCCAGATACGCAGTATTTT
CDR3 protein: CASSKGLAGATPDTQYF

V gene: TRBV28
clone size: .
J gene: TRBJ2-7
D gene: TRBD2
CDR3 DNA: TGTGCCAGCAGTTCCCCTGGTGTTAGCGGGATATCCTACGAGCAGTACTTC
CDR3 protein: CASSSPGVSGISYEQYF

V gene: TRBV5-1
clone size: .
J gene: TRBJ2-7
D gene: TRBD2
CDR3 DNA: TGCGCCAGCAGCCCCCTAGCGGGAGAGTTCTACGAGCAGTACTTC
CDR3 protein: CASSPLAGEFYEQYF

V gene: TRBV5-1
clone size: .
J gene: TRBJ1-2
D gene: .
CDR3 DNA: TGCGCCAGCAGCTTGAGGTTGGGGACTTCCTATGGCTACACCTTC
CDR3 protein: CASSLRLGTSYGYTF

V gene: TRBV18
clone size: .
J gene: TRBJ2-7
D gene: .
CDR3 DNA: TGTGCCAGCTCCCCGGGACACGAGCAGTACTTC
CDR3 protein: CASSPGHEQYF

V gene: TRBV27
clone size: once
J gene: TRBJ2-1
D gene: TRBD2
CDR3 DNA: TGTGCCAGCAGTTTATCCCGGCAGGGAGGGGAGTTCTTC
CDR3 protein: CASSLSRQGGEFF

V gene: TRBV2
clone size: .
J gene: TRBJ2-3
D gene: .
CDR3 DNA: TGTGCCAGCAACTCGGGGACAACAGATACGCAGTATTTT
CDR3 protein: CASNSGTTDTQYF

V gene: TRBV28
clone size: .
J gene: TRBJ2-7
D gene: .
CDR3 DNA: TGTGCCAGCAGTTTTGCTGACTATGAACACTACGAGCAGTACTTC
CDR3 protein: CASSFADYEHYEQYF

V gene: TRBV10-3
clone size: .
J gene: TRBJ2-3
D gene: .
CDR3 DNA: TGTGCCATCAGGGAGGACTTTCTTGTCACAGATACGCAGTATTTT
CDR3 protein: CAIREDFLVTDTQYF

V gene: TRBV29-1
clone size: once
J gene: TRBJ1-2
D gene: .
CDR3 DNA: TGCAGCGGAGGGGACTATGGCTACACCTTC
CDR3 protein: CSGGDYGYTF

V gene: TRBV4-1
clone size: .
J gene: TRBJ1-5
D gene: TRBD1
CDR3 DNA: TGCGCCAGCAGCCAACAGGGGGTTGCCTCCAATCAGCCCCAGCATTTT
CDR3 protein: CASSQQGVASNQPQHF

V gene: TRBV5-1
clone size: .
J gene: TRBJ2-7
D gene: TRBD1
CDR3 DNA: TGCGCCAGCAGCTTGGCCGGGGTCAGGGGGTTGCACGAGCAGTACTTC
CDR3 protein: CASSLAGVRGLHEQYF

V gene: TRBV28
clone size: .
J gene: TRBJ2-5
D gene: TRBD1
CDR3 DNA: TGTGCCAGCCGACAGGGGGCTCTCCAGTACTTC
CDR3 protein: CASRQGALQYF

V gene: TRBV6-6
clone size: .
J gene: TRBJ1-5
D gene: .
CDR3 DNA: TGTGCCAGCAGCGATATAACCAATCAGCCCCAGCATTTT
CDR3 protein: CASSDITNQPQHF

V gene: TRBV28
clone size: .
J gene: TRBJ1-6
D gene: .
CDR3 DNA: TGTGCCAGCAGTTTATCCGTGAGGAGCTCCTATAATTCACCCCTCCACTTT
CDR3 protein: CASSLSVRSSYNSPLHF

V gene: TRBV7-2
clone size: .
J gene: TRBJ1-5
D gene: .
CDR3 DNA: TGTGCCAGCAGCTTTCGTTGGGATCAGCCCCAGCATTTT
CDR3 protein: CASSFRWDQPQHF

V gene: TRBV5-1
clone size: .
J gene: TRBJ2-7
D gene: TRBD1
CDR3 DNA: TGCGCCAGCAGCACAAGGACAGGGGCGCGCGAGCAGTACTTC
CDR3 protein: CASSTRTGAREQYF

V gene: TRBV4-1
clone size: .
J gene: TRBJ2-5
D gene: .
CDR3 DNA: TGCGCCAGCAGCCAAGTGAACGCGCGGTTTAATGGAGAGACCCAGTACTTC
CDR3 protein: CASSQVNARFNGETQYF

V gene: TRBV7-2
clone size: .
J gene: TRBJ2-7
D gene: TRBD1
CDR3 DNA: TGTGCCAGCAGCCTGAGCCCTTACCGGGACAGGGGGCGCCGTGAGCAGTACTTC
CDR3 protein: CASSLSPYRDRGRREQYF

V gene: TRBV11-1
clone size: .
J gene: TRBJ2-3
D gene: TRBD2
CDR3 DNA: TGTGCCAGCAGCTTGGGGAGGGTGGGCACAGATACGCAGTATTTT
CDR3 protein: CASSLGRVGTDTQYF

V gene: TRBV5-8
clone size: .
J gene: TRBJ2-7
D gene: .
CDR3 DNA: TGTGCCAGCAGCTTGGGATACTACGAGCAGTACTTC
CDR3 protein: CASSLGYYEQYF

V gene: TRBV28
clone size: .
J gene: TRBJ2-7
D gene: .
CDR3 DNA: TGTGCCAGCAGTCCATGGTTTAGGTCAGGGCGTGGCGAGCAGTACTTC
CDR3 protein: CASSPWFRSGRGEQYF

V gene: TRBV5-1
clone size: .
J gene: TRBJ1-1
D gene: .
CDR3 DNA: TGCGCCAGCAGCTTGGAGACGGGGGCCCACACTGAAGCTTTCTTT
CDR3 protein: CASSLETGAHTEAFF

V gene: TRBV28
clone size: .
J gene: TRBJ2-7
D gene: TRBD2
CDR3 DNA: TGTGCCAGCTCAGGTCCGGGGGGACGAGAGCAGTACTTC
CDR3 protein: CASSGPGGREQYF

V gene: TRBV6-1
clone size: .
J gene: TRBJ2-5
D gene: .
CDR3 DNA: TGTGCCAGCAGCTCAAGTGGGGGGTCAGAGACCCAGTACTTC
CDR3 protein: CASSSSGGSETQYF